This T cell receptor beta chain is from a study of patients and donors after allogeneic stem cell transplantation (TCRdb year 2020). The protocol used for the library was RT-PCR. The sequencer listed for this sample is NextSeq 550. TCRdb reworked the public reads: Q25 trimming with fastp, MiXCR clone assembly, productive beta chains retained. Each entry merges the rows of one CDR3 protein and shows their most common DNA and genes. The sample has about 210,000 distinct CDR3 sequences on record, 35% to 45% of them singletons. The top ten clonotypes cover around 10% of the sample. This clonotype was observed a handful of times. This clone's antigen is unknown. Per-nucleotide qualities are absent, and no much larger clonotype sits a single base away. The sequencing input was blood, either unsorted or a sorted T cell fraction (not recorded which). This clonotype originated in a human donor who was either an allogeneic HSCT recipient or a stem cell or donor lymphocyte infusion donor (not recorded which). It is not recorded whose cells these are; they may come from a transplant donor.

Here is the DNA: TGCAGTGCTAGAAAAGAAAGCAATCAGCCCCAGCATTTT. The encoded protein is CSARKESNQPQHF. This receptor chain uses TRBV20-1 and TRBJ1-5; no confident D gene assignment can be made. V is cut by 2 bases and J by 1 base, and the space between the germline ends is 6 bases. CDR1 and CDR2 are read off the germline V gene (reference sequence) as DFQATT and SNEGSKA. The CDR3 runs 13 residues from the cysteine to the phenylalanine. CDR3 DNA only is kept here, 39 bases in frame from base 1.